These T cell receptor beta chains were read from a single sample in a study of T cells in narcolepsy. Only in-frame clones appear in the TCRdb table, and some are missing; sequencing was by immunoSEQ multiplex PCR. The data hold tens of thousands of clones, with 81% observed a single time. Sequences were obtained from memory (CD45RA-) CD4+ T cells from blood. The receptors stem from a human donor in good health. Both conserved end residues are part of each CDR3. The D gene is left open where the match is weak. The listing skips clone size in some rows; elsewhere it reads once, few, many or a size class.

clone size: NA; D gene: TRBD2; J gene: TRBJ2-5; V gene: TRBV7-3; CDR3 DNA: TGTGCCAGCAGCCTCAGGGAGGGAGAGACCCAGTACTTC; CDR3 protein: CASSLREGETQYF
clone size: NA; D gene: NA; J gene: TRBJ2-7; V gene: TRBV2; CDR3 DNA: TGTGCCAGCAATTACAGGTGGACGACCTACGAGCAGTACTTC; CDR3 protein: CASNYRWTTYEQYF
clone size: NA; D gene: TRBD2; J gene: TRBJ2-5; V gene: TRBV29-1; CDR3 DNA: TGCAGCGTTGGTGGGACTAGTCTCCAGACCCAGTACTTC; CDR3 protein: CSVGGTSLQTQYF
clone size: NA; D gene: NA; J gene: TRBJ2-7; V gene: TRBV6-5; CDR3 DNA: TGTGCCAGCAGTTACCCGAGGGGGGGTAGCAACGAGCAGTACTTC; CDR3 protein: CASSYPRGGSNEQYF
clone size: NA; D gene: NA; J gene: TRBJ1-1; V gene: TRBV5-5; CDR3 DNA: TGTGCCAGCAGCTTGGATAGGGGAGGCTGGATTGAAGCTTTCTTT; CDR3 protein: CASSLDRGGWIEAFF
clone size: few; D gene: NA; J gene: TRBJ1-6; V gene: TRBV10-3; CDR3 DNA: TGTGCCATCAGTGGGGGGAAGAGCTCACCCCTCCACTTT; CDR3 protein: CAISGGKSSPLHF
clone size: NA; D gene: NA; J gene: TRBJ2-3; V gene: TRBV2; CDR3 DNA: TGTGCCAGCACCAACTCCCGGGCCCGGAGCCCCCCAGATACGCAGTATTTT; CDR3 protein: CASTNSRARSPPDTQYF
clone size: NA; D gene: TRBD1; J gene: TRBJ1-1; V gene: TRBV7-3; CDR3 DNA: TGTGCCAGCAGCGACCAGGGACAGGGCGAAGCTTTCTTT; CDR3 protein: CASSDQGQGEAFF
clone size: NA; D gene: TRBD1; J gene: TRBJ2-7; V gene: TRBV9; CDR3 DNA: TGTGCCAGCAGGACCGGGACAGGAGCTAAGTTTGGGGGGTACGAGCAGTACTTC; CDR3 protein: CASRTGTGAKFGGYEQYF
clone size: NA; D gene: TRBD1; J gene: TRBJ2-4; V gene: TRBV14; CDR3 DNA: TGTGCCAGCAGCCAATCTCACAGGGGAGCCAAAAACATTCAGTACTTC; CDR3 protein: CASSQSHRGAKNIQYF
clone size: once; D gene: NA; J gene: TRBJ1-6; V gene: TRBV28; CDR3 DNA: TGTGCCAGCAGTTGGCAATTCGGGGATGGTGTTGGTTCACCCCTCCACTTT; CDR3 protein: CASSWQFGDGVGSPLHF
clone size: once; D gene: NA; J gene: TRBJ2-7; V gene: TRBV11-2; CDR3 DNA: TGTGCCAGCAGCTTACAGGGAATTGCTAACGAGCAGTACTTC; CDR3 protein: CASSLQGIANEQYF
clone size: few; D gene: NA; J gene: TRBJ1-5; V gene: TRBV11-2; CDR3 DNA: TGTGCCAGCAGCTTAGACGCAGGGGGCAATCAGCCCCAGCATTTT; CDR3 protein: CASSLDAGGNQPQHF
clone size: NA; D gene: TRBD2; J gene: TRBJ2-5; V gene: TRBV7-2; CDR3 DNA: TGTGCCAGCAGCTGGGGAGGGATGATACAAGAGACCCAGTACTTC; CDR3 protein: CASSWGGMIQETQYF
clone size: NA; D gene: NA; J gene: TRBJ2-3; V gene: TRBV10-1; CDR3 DNA: TGCGCCAGCAGTGAGTCGCGGGGCGGTGGAGATACGCAGTATTTT; CDR3 protein: CASSESRGGGDTQYF
clone size: NA; D gene: TRBD2; J gene: TRBJ2-3; V gene: TRBV5-1; CDR3 DNA: TGCGCCAGCAGCGGGAGGACTAGCGGGACGTCAGATACGCAGTATTTT; CDR3 protein: CASSGRTSGTSDTQYF
clone size: NA; D gene: TRBD1; J gene: TRBJ1-4; V gene: TRBV6-1; CDR3 DNA: TGTGCCAGCAGTGGACAGGGGGCAGTCGAAAAACTGTTTTTT; CDR3 protein: CASSGQGAVEKLFF
clone size: NA; D gene: NA; J gene: TRBJ2-5; V gene: TRBV7-2; CDR3 DNA: TGTGCCAGCAGCTTAGGACGGAGGGAGACCCAGTACTTC; CDR3 protein: CASSLGRRETQYF
clone size: once; D gene: NA; J gene: TRBJ2-5; V gene: TRBV6-1; CDR3 DNA: TGTGCCAGCAGTTGGAACCAAGAGACCCAGTACTTC; CDR3 protein: CASSWNQETQYF
clone size: NA; D gene: NA; J gene: TRBJ1-3; V gene: TRBV7-2; CDR3 DNA: TGTGCCAGCAGCGGCGGACGTATCTCTGGAAACACCATATATTTT; CDR3 protein: CASSGGRISGNTIYF
clone size: NA; D gene: TRBD1; J gene: TRBJ1-4; V gene: TRBV5-1; CDR3 DNA: TGCGCCAGCAGCTTGCAGGGGGCTAATGAAAAACTGTTTTTT; CDR3 protein: CASSLQGANEKLFF
clone size: NA; D gene: NA; J gene: TRBJ2-1; V gene: TRBV29-1; CDR3 DNA: TGCAGCGTTGAAAGGGGGGGCGAGCAGTTCTTC; CDR3 protein: CSVERGGEQFF
clone size: NA; D gene: TRBD1; J gene: TRBJ1-1; V gene: TRBV7-9; CDR3 DNA: TGTGCCAGCAGCTTAAACCAGGGGGACACTGAAGCTTTCTTT; CDR3 protein: CASSLNQGDTEAFF
clone size: NA; D gene: TRBD1; J gene: TRBJ2-5; V gene: TRBV6-5; CDR3 DNA: TGTGCCAGCAGGCGGACAGGGGGCAAAGAGACCCAGTACTTC; CDR3 protein: CASRRTGGKETQYF
clone size: few; D gene: NA; J gene: TRBJ1-1; V gene: TRBV28; CDR3 DNA: TGTGCCAGCAAGACTAACGGAATTTACACTGAAGCTTTCTTT; CDR3 protein: CASKTNGIYTEAFF
clone size: NA; D gene: TRBD1; J gene: TRBJ2-7; V gene: TRBV6-5; CDR3 DNA: TGTGCCAGCACCCCGGGGACAGACTCCTACGAGCAGTACTTC; CDR3 protein: CASTPGTDSYEQYF
clone size: NA; D gene: TRBD1; J gene: TRBJ1-5; V gene: TRBV2; CDR3 DNA: TGTGCCAGCAGTGCAGGGGGCTCTAGCCAGCCCCAGCATTTT; CDR3 protein: CASSAGGSSQPQHF
clone size: NA; D gene: TRBD1; J gene: TRBJ2-5; V gene: TRBV15; CDR3 DNA: TGTGCCACCAGCAGGACAGGGGGCAGGGAGACCCAGTACTTC; CDR3 protein: CATSRTGGRETQYF
clone size: once; D gene: TRBD2; J gene: TRBJ2-3; V gene: TRBV9; CDR3 DNA: TGTGCCAGCAGCCCTCGGACTAGCGGGAGCAAGGGTACGCAGTATTTT; CDR3 protein: CASSPRTSGSKGTQYF
clone size: once; D gene: NA; J gene: TRBJ2-7; V gene: TRBV6-5; CDR3 DNA: TGTGCCAGCAGTGTAGAACAGGGTTCTCCTGGGCAGTACTTC; CDR3 protein: CASSVEQGSPGQYF
clone size: NA; D gene: NA; J gene: TRBJ2-7; V gene: TRBV2; CDR3 DNA: TGTGCCAGCAGTGACCCCTACGAGCAGTACTTC; CDR3 protein: CASSDPYEQYF
clone size: NA; D gene: NA; J gene: TRBJ1-5; V gene: TRBV6-1; CDR3 DNA: TGTGCCAGCAGTGAAGCGAGGGGACAAAATCAGCCCCAGCATTTT; CDR3 protein: CASSEARGQNQPQHF
clone size: NA; D gene: NA; J gene: TRBJ2-7; V gene: TRBV5-1; CDR3 DNA: TGCGCCAGCAGCCAACAGGGCTCCTACGAGCAGTACTTC; CDR3 protein: CASSQQGSYEQYF
clone size: NA; D gene: TRBD2; J gene: TRBJ2-4; V gene: TRBV30; CDR3 DNA: TGTGCCTGGAGTCCGTATTTAGCGGGGGGAGTTAAAAACATTCAGTACTTC; CDR3 protein: CAWSPYLAGGVKNIQYF
clone size: NA; D gene: NA; J gene: TRBJ1-1; V gene: TRBV9; CDR3 DNA: TGTGCCAGCAGCGCCGCGGGACGCCGGAACACTGAAGCTTTCTTT; CDR3 protein: CASSAAGRRNTEAFF